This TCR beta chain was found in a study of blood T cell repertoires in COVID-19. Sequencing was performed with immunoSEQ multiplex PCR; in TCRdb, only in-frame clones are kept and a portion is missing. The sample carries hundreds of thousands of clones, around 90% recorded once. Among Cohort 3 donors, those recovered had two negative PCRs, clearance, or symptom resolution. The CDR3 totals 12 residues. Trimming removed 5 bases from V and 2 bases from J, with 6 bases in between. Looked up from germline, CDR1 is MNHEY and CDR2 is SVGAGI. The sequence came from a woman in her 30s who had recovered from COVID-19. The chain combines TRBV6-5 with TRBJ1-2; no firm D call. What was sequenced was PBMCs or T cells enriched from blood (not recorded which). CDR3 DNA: TGTGCCAGCAGTCCGTCGAACTATGGCTACACCTTC. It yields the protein CASSPSNYGYTF.